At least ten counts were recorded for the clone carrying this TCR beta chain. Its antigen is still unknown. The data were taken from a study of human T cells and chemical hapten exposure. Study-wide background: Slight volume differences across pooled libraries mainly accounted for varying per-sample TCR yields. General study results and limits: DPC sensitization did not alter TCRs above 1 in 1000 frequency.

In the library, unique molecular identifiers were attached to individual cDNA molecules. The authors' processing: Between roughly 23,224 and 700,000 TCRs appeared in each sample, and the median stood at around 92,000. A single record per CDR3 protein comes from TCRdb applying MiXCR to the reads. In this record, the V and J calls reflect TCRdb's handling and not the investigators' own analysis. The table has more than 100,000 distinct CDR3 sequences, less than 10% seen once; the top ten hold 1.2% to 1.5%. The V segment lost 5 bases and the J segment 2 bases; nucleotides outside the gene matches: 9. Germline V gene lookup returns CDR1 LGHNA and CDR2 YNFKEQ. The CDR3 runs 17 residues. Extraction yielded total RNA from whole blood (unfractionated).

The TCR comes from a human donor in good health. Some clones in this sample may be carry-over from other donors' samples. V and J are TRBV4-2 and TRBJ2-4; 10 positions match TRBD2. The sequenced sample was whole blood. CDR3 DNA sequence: TGTGCCAGCAGCGTAACCCAGACTAGCGGGTCCAAAAACATTCAGTACTTC. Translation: CASSVTQTSGSKNIQYF.